The 3 T cell receptor beta chains presented below share a single source sample, sequenced in a study of T cells in localized non-small cell lung cancer. The assay was immunoSEQ multiplex PCR, and TCRdb's table has in-frame clones only and misses some. In the table there are 2,000 to 2,500 clones, nearly 25% of which are singletons. The sample was lung tumor tissue, taken before any cancer treatment. All receptors derive from a woman aged 35-75 years with stage II squamous cell lung carcinoma.

The chain combines TRBV11-3 with TRBJ2-1; TRBD2 matches at 7 bases. Germline V CDR1 and CDR2: SGHNT, YENEEA. The CDR3 is 15 amino acids. J was trimmed by 8 bases and V by 2 bases; bases with no gene match: 9. The CDR3, as DNA: TGTGCCAGCAGCTTAAGCGGGAACGCCAGGGATGAGCAGTTCTTC. Translation: CASSLSGNARDEQFF.

This clone was counted only a few times. The chain carries TRBV6-7 and TRBJ1-2, with D hard to call. TRBV6-7 qualifies as an ORF whose function is uncertain. This CDR3 contains 13 residues. The V and J ends lost 5 bases and 0 bases respectively, with 7 bases between them. Here the CDR3 reads CASSEEPNYGYTF. CDR3 nucleotide sequence: TGTGCCAGCAGTGAAGAGCCTAACTATGGCTACACCTTC.

This clone was observed a handful of times. The rearrangement links TRBV11-3 to TRBJ1-5; TRBD1 matches at 7 bases. Germline lookup yields CDR1 SGHNT and CDR2 YENEEA. This CDR3 comprises 16 residues. V dropped 3 bases and J dropped 6; count of bases not matched to a gene: 11. The CDR3 DNA reads TGTGCCAGCAGCTTGGCCGTTGGGGCAGGGGGTCAGCCCCAGCATTTT. Protein: CASSLAVGAGGQPQHF.